This TCR beta chain is drawn from a study of blood T cell repertoires in COVID-19. Study background: Collection of acute and convalescent COVID-19 samples took place in the United States, Italy and Spain. The analysed material was cDNA or gDNA that came from T cells, B-cell-depleted T cells, or PBMCs.

This clone was seen a few times. Authors' processing steps: Reference gene primer amplification gave estimated nucleated cell counts. TCRdb's table, derived via immunoSEQ multiplex PCR, lists solely in-frame clones and lacks some. That table is the source of V, J and clone size, and D and trimming were worked out from the DNA. The table lists some 250,000 clones, more than 65% of them singletons. J lost 1 base, V lost 3 bases, and 8 bases had no gene match. The CDR3 is 15 residues long. Germline V gives CDR1 DFQATT, CDR2 SNEGSKA (reference sequence). The genes are TRBV20-1 and TRBJ2-7; 8 nucleotides align to TRBD1. The clonotype comes from a woman over 75 with acute or convalescent COVID-19. The specimen was peripheral blood. The CDR3 DNA is TGCAGTGCTAGTCCCGGGACAGGCCCATCCTACGAGCAGTACTTC. Protein product: CSASPGTGPSYEQYF.